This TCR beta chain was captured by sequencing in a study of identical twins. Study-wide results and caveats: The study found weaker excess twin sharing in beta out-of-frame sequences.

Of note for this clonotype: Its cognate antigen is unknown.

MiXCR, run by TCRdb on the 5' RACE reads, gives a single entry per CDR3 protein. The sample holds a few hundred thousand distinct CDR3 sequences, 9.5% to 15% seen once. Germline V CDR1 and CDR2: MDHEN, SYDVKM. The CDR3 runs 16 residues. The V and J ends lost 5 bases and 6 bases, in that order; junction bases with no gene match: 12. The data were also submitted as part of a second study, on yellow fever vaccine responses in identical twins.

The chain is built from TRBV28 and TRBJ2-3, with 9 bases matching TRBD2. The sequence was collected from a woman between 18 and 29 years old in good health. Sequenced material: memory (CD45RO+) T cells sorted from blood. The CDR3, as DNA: TGTGCCAGCAGTCTCCCGCGGGGGGGAACTTTTGATACGCAGTATTTT. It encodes CASSLPRGGTFDTQYF.